These 31 T cell receptor beta chains were all obtained from the same sample, sequenced in a study of CD8 T cells in acute hepatitis C reinfection. As to time point: naive CD8 control sorted from an acute-time-point sample. Sequenced by immunoSEQ multiplex PCR; TCRdb stores in-frame clones only, minus some. Here the sample spans 30,000 to 40,000 clones, approximately 85% being singletons. The sequenced sample consisted of naive CD8+ T cells from PBMCs. The source of these receptors is a woman younger than 35 who spontaneously cleared hepatitis C infection.

The chain recombines TRBV15 with TRBJ1-1; 8 nucleotides agree with TRBD1. This CDR3 spans 15 amino acids. CDR1 is LNHNV, CDR2 YYDKDF, per germline (reference sequence). J gave up 4 bases and V 0 bases, and 4 bases lay outside the gene matches. CDR3 sequence (DNA): TGTGCCACCAGCAGAGACAGGGGGCGGACCACTGAAGCTTTCTTT. As protein: CATSRDRGRTTEAFF.

This rearrangement joins TRBV11-2 to TRBJ2-7; no reliable D call. The V gene's germline CDR1 is SGHAT and CDR2 FQNNGV. Trimming left V 0 bases short and J 2 bases short, with 8 bases between. The CDR3 sequence is 14 residues long. This CDR3 reads CASSLDPGPYEQYF. The CDR3 DNA is TGTGCCAGCAGCTTAGATCCCGGCCCCTACGAGCAGTACTTC.

This chain connects TRBV27 to TRBJ2-1; D is unresolved. Germline values: CDR1 MNHEY, CDR2 SMNVEV (reference sequence). Trimming removed 6 bases at V and 9 bases at J, with 12 bases between. CDR3 length: 12 amino acids. The CDR3 DNA reads TGTGCCAGCAGCGTGTTTGACCGTGAGCAGTTCTTC. Encoded protein: CASSVFDREQFF.

The chain links TRBV4-1 to TRBJ2-1; 7 bases fit TRBD2. The CDR3 is 14 amino acids. V lost 7 bases and J lost 6; bases outside the gene matches: 9. The germline V gene has CDR1 MGHRA and CDR2 YSYEKL. The CDR3 reads CASMLAGGSNEQFF. DNA for the CDR3: TGCGCCAGCATGCTTGCCGGCGGGAGCAATGAGCAGTTCTTC.

This chain links TRBV9 with TRBJ2-7; D remains ambiguous. Trimming took off 1 base at V and 0 bases at J, with 8 bases between the two ends. The CDR3 covers 14 residues. The germline CDR1 and CDR2 sequences are SGDLS and YYNGEE. CDR3 protein: CASSVTTASYEQYF. The DNA for the CDR3 is TGTGCCAGCAGCGTAACGACTGCCTCCTACGAGCAGTACTTC. Filled out from reference TRBV9 and TRBJ2-7, the complete variable domain reads DSGVTQTPKHLITATGQRVTLRCSPRSGDLSVYWYQQSLDQGLQFLIQYYNGEERAKGNILERFSAQQFPDLHSELNLSSLELGDSALYFCASSVTTASYEQYFGPGTRLTVT.

The chain links TRBV7-3 to TRBJ2-1; no clear D. Trimming left V 1 base short and J 0 bases short, with 7 bases between. This CDR3 contains 15 residues. Germline V CDR1 and CDR2: SGHTA, FQGTGA. CDR3 protein: CASSLNAVSYNEQFF. In DNA, the CDR3 is TGTGCCAGCAGCTTAAACGCCGTCTCCTACAATGAGCAGTTCTTC.

This clone was counted once. V gene TRBV5-6 combines with J gene TRBJ2-2, with 8 nucleotides matching TRBD2. V gave up 1 base and J gave up 1 base; unmatched junction bases: 6. Germline V gene lookup returns CDR1 SGHDT and CDR2 YYEEEE. The CDR3 is 17 residues long. CDR3 DNA sequence: TGTGCCAGCAGCTTGAAATTTGCGGGAGGGAACACCGGGGAGCTGTTTTTT. This gives the protein CASSLKFAGGNTGELFF.

The J gene is TRBJ1-3, the V gene TRBV4-1, with a possible D match to TRBD1 (5 bases). Germline values: CDR1 MGHRA, CDR2 YSYEKL. The CDR3 length is 15 residues. V was pared by 0 bases and J by 2 bases, with 8 bases between. The CDR3 is CASSQDGGTGNTIYF. For the CDR3, the DNA is TGCGCCAGCAGCCAAGATGGGGGAACTGGAAACACCATATATTTT.

The chain employs TRBV7-8 and TRBJ2-7; TRBD1 might be the D (6 bases). The CDR3 has 13 residues. Trimming left V 4 bases short and J 4 bases short, with 11 bases between. The germline V gene encodes CDR1 SGHVS and CDR2 FQNEAQ. The CDR3: CASSSRTAYEQYF. Here the CDR3 DNA reads TGTGCCAGCAGCTCCAGGACAGCATACGAGCAGTACTTC.

This chain connects TRBV18 to TRBJ1-6; D perhaps matches TRBD1 (5 bases). Germline CDR1 is KGHSH and CDR2 is LQKENI. The V gene lost 6 bases and the J gene lost 5 bases, with 11 bases spanning the gap. The CDR3 sequence is 14 residues long. The DNA for the CDR3 is TGTGCCAGCTCGGGGACGGACAATAATTCACCCCTCCACTTT. Residues: CASSGTDNNSPLHF.

The chain uses TRBV2 and TRBJ2-5; tentatively, D is TRBD1 (6 bases). The CDR3 has 12 residues. V dropped 11 bases and J dropped 5 bases, with 15 bases sitting between them. Germline CDR1 is SNHLY and CDR2 is FYNNEI. CDR3 bases: TGTGCCGCGGGCGACAGGACTGAGACCCAGTACTTC. This encodes CAAGDRTETQYF.

V is TRBV5-4 and J is TRBJ2-7, with 10 bases lining up with TRBD2. V trimming: 4 bases; J trimming: 2 bases; junction bases outside the gene matches: 3. Germline V lookup: CDR1 SGHNT, CDR2 YYREEE (reference sequence). CDR3 length: 14 residues. CDR3 DNA: TGTGCCAGCAGCGGCGGGACTAGCGCCTACGAGCAGTACTTC. It yields the protein CASSGGTSAYEQYF.

This sequence joins TRBV4-1 and TRBJ2-5; perhaps D is TRBD1 or TRBD2 (5 bases each). Germline CDR1 and CDR2: MGHRA and YSYEKL. V lost 1 base and J lost 11, with 26 bases in between. This CDR3 spans 17 amino acids. The CDR3 here is CASSQAEADMGVDGQYF. The CDR3 coding sequence is TGCGCCAGCAGCCAAGCAGAAGCTGACATGGGGGTAGATGGGCAGTACTTC.

This chain joins TRBV7-8 and TRBJ2-3; a weak D match, TRBD2 (5 bases). The CDR3 covers 14 residues. Germline V CDR1 and CDR2: SGHVS, FQNEAQ. Trimming shortened V by 5 bases and J by 5 bases, and 14 bases separated the two germline ends. CDR3 in DNA: TGTGCCAGCAGCCCCCCGTCCGGAGGAGATACGCAGTATTTT. It is translated as CASSPPSGGDTQYF.

This clone was seen a few times. V and J are TRBV2 and TRBJ2-2, with D unclear. Germline V gives CDR1 SNHLY, CDR2 FYNNEI. V was shortened by 1 base and J by 3 bases, with 3 bases between the two germline ends. This CDR3 comprises 13 residues. CDR3 in amino acids: CASSEGYTGELFF. CDR3 nucleotide sequence: TGTGCCAGCAGTGAAGGATACACCGGGGAGCTGTTTTTT.

The CDR3, as DNA: TGTGCCAGCAGTTTACTTAGAGTCTCCTACAATGAGCAGTTCTTC. It is translated as CASSLLRVSYNEQFF. The chain recombines TRBV27 with TRBJ2-1; no firm D call. The CDR3 has 15 residues. Germline loops: CDR1 MNHEY, CDR2 SMNVEV (reference sequence). Trimming left V 2 bases short and J 0 bases short, with 8 bases between.

The chain carries TRBV6-5 and TRBJ2-2, with 8 bases aligning to TRBD2. Per germline, CDR1 MNHEY and CDR2 SVGAGI. V gave up 0 bases and J gave up 4 bases; unmatched junction bases: 4. CDR3 length equals 16 residues. This CDR3 reads CASSYSGTSGTGELFF. The CDR3, as DNA: TGTGCCAGCAGTTACTCGGGGACTAGTGGCACCGGGGAGCTGTTTTTT.

This clone showed up just a few times. The V call is TRBV2, the J call TRBJ2-7; TRBD2 matches 8 bases. V gave up 3 bases and J gave up 2 bases; unmatched junction bases: 6. There are 15 residues in the CDR3. Germline V lookup: CDR1 SNHLY, CDR2 FYNNEI. The CDR3 sequence: CASSEYGRGPYEQYF. The CDR3, as DNA: TGTGCCAGCAGTGAGTACGGGAGGGGTCCCTACGAGCAGTACTTC.

The chain is built from TRBV2 and TRBJ2-2; 7 bases fit TRBD1. The V segment lost 7 bases and the J segment 2 bases; nucleotides outside the gene matches: 7. This CDR3 is built from 15 residues. The germline V gene has CDR1 SNHLY and CDR2 FYNNEI. CDR3 loop: CASNEGQVNTGELFF. CDR3 in DNA: TGTGCCAGCAACGAAGGACAGGTCAACACCGGGGAGCTGTTTTTT. The whole variable domain, filled in from reference TRBV2 and TRBJ2-2, reads EPEVTQTPSHQVTQMGQEVILRCVPISNHLYFYWYRQILGQKVEFLVSFYNNEISEKSEIFDDQFSVERPDGSNFTLKIRSTKLEDSAMYFCASNEGQVNTGELFFGEGSRLTVL.

The chain has TRBV11-1 and TRBJ2-3; 7 bases map to TRBD1. V was pared by 5 bases and J by 6 bases, with 11 bases of the junction left unmatched. Per the germline V gene, CDR1 is SGHAT and CDR2 is FQDESV (reference sequence). The length of the CDR3 is 15 residues. The CDR3 spells CASSRTGGGTDTQYF. DNA for the CDR3: TGTGCCAGCAGCCGGACAGGTGGGGGAACGGATACGCAGTATTTT.

This chain links TRBV4-1 with TRBJ1-3; TRBD1 aligns across 9 bases. This CDR3 region has 17 residues. With V trimmed by 7 bases and J by 0 bases, 10 bases remained unmatched. Looked up from germline, CDR1 is MGHRA and CDR2 is YSYEKL. The CDR3 nucleotides read TGCGCCAGCACTCTTAGACAGGGGGAAGGCTCTGGAAACACCATATATTTT. It codes for CASTLRQGEGSGNTIYF.

The chain couples TRBV29-1 to TRBJ1-2, with 7 bases that match TRBD1. The germline V gene has CDR1 SQVTM and CDR2 ANQGSEA. Losses at the gene ends were 0 bases for V and 7 bases for J; bases not matched to a gene: 5. The length of the CDR3 is 13 residues. DNA for the CDR3: TGCAGCGTTGAAGACACGGGACAGTTTGGCTACACCTTC. Amino acid sequence: CSVEDTGQFGYTF.

The chain has TRBV5-4 and TRBJ1-2; D is undetermined. V lost 3 bases to trimming and J lost 6 bases, with 6 bases between them. The CDR3 contains 11 residues. The germline V gene has CDR1 SGHNT and CDR2 YYREEE (reference sequence). CDR3 loop: CASSSLDGYTF. CDR3 in DNA: TGTGCCAGCAGCTCCCTAGATGGCTACACCTTC.

The CDR3 reads CASSQTSTSPHTEAFF. The CDR3 DNA reads TGTGCCAGCAGCCAGACAAGCACCAGTCCTCACACTGAAGCTTTCTTT. The genes are TRBV7-9 and TRBJ1-1, with unresolved D. From germline, CDR1 is SEHNR and CDR2 FQNEAQ (reference sequence). CDR3 length: 16 residues. V was trimmed by 5 bases and J by 3 bases, leaving 19 bases between them.

The chain employs TRBV15 and TRBJ2-5; D remains unclear. Trimming removed 1 base from V and 1 base from J, with 7 bases in between. CDR1 is LNHNV and CDR2 is YYDKDF in the germline V gene (reference sequence). This CDR3 region has 14 residues. The CDR3 region is CATSRGQVQETQYF. The DNA for the CDR3 is TGTGCCACCAGCAGAGGCCAGGTCCAAGAGACCCAGTACTTC.

The J gene is TRBJ1-2, the V gene TRBV19; D possibly corresponds to TRBD1 (6 bases). Deletions cut 2 bases from V and 6 bases from J, with 13 bases between. This CDR3 is 14 amino acids long. Germline-derived CDR1 and CDR2 are LNHDA and SQIVND (reference sequence). DNA for the CDR3: TGTGCCAGTAGTATATTTGCGGGGGGCGATGGCTACACCTTC. The encoded protein is CASSIFAGGDGYTF.

This sequence joins TRBV27 and TRBJ1-1; D unresolved. The CDR3 loop spans 12 amino acids. V was cut by 6 bases and J by 2 bases, with 7 bases left in between. Germline V gene sequence: CDR1 MNHEY, CDR2 SMNVEV (reference sequence). The CDR3 nucleotides read TGTGCCAGCAGGACAACCAACACTGAAGCTTTCTTT. Amino acids: CASRTTNTEAFF.

The V call is TRBV7-3, the J call TRBJ2-7; a weak D match, TRBD2 (5 bases). Germline V gene sequence: CDR1 SGHTA, CDR2 FQGTGA. Trimming cost V 5 bases and J 3 bases, with 20 bases left between them. The CDR3 runs to 16 residues. The CDR3 reads CASSISLVSSYYEQYF. The CDR3 nucleotides are TGTGCCAGCAGCATATCACTAGTTTCATCGTACTACGAGCAGTACTTC.

This clone has just a few counts. The chain recombines TRBV27 with TRBJ2-7; D is ambiguous. V was trimmed by 1 base and J by 7 bases, leaving 8 bases between them. Germline V gene sequence: CDR1 MNHEY, CDR2 SMNVEV (reference sequence). The CDR3 totals 12 residues. The CDR3 loop is CASSLWGNEQYF. The CDR3 nucleotides read TGTGCCAGCAGTTTATGGGGTAATGAGCAGTACTTC.

This chain uses TRBV11-2 with TRBJ2-1, with TRBD2 identical over 8 bases. The junction had 12 bases not matched to a gene; V was cut back by 5 bases and J by 3 bases. Germline CDR1 SGHAT, CDR2 FQNNGV. This CDR3 spans 17 amino acids. The CDR3 spells CASSTRRSGSFYNEQFF. CDR3 coding DNA: TGTGCCAGCAGCACTCGCCGCAGCGGGAGTTTCTACAATGAGCAGTTCTTC.

This chain connects TRBV10-3 to TRBJ2-1, with TRBD2 matching over 10 bases. The CDR3 is 19 amino acids. J was trimmed by 0 bases and V by 7 bases; bases with no gene match: 15. The V gene's germline CDR1 is ENHRY and CDR2 SYGVKD. CDR3 sequence (DNA): TGTGCCATCAATGGCCGGACTGGGACTAGCGAGACCTCCTACAATGAGCAGTTCTTC. Translation gives CAINGRTGTSETSYNEQFF.